One T cell receptor (beta chain) is described in this entry. Its antigen is not known. Some clones are missing from TCRdb's copy, which holds only in-frame ones; the method was immunoSEQ multiplex PCR. The sample lists approximately 980,000 clones; 60% to 85% were seen once. Germline V CDR1 and CDR2: SGHTS, YDEGEE. Trimming took 2 bases from V and 5 from J, leaving 8 bases between them. This CDR3 region has 13 residues. The data originate from a study of shared clonotypes between healthy human individuals. Investigators divided CD4+ cells into CD45RA+ naive and CD45RA-negative memory subsets. General study findings and limits: An anticipated effect of sequencing depth on clonotype sharing among donors was recognized.

This receptor was obtained from a man between 18 and 35 years old in good health. The chain couples TRBV5-8 to TRBJ1-5; D gene uncertain. Sequencing was carried out using memory CD4+ T cells sorted from blood. As for subset: CD45RA-negative fraction. The CDR3 sequence is CASSLSGYQPQHF. For the CDR3, the DNA is TGTGCCAGCAGCTTATCGGGATATCAGCCCCAGCATTTT. The full variable domain, with the rest looked up from reference TRBV5-8 and TRBJ1-5, is EAGVTQSPTHLIKTRGQQATLRCSPISGHTSVYWYQQALGLGLQFLLWYDEGEERNRGNFPPRFSGRQFPNYSSELNVNALELEDSALYLCASSLSGYQPQHFGDGTRLSIL.